The rows below give T cell receptor beta chains drawn from one sample of a study of T cell responses to AZD1222 COVID-19 vaccine. Produced via immunoSEQ multiplex PCR; TCRdb's table is partial and in-frame only. Of approximately 130,000 clones listed, around 89% are singletons. The source material was peripheral blood, sampled 28 days after the second AZD1222 dose. The receptor set was obtained from an adult who received the AZD1222 COVID-19 vaccine. CDR3s include the opening cysteine and the closing phenylalanine or tryptophan. Each record gives: V gene, J gene, clone size, D gene, CDR3 DNA, CDR3 protein. The D gene is left open where the match is weak. Clone size is shown for a subset of rows, as once, few, many or a class of expanded clone.

V gene: TRBV9; J gene: TRBJ2-6; clone size: NA; D gene: NA; CDR3 DNA: TGTGCCAGCAGCGCCCCTGTGACAGGAGGCTCCTCTGGGGCCAACGTCCTGACTTTC; CDR3 protein: CASSAPVTGGSSGANVLTF
V gene: TRBV18; J gene: TRBJ1-1; clone size: NA; D gene: NA; CDR3 DNA: TGTGCCAGCTCAGCGACGCCGCGGAACACTGAAGCTTTCTTT; CDR3 protein: CASSATPRNTEAFF
V gene: TRBV6-5; J gene: TRBJ1-3; clone size: once; D gene: NA; CDR3 DNA: TGTGCCACCCGGACAGATTGGGGAGGAAACACCATATATTTT; CDR3 protein: CATRTDWGGNTIYF
V gene: TRBV6-1; J gene: TRBJ2-2; clone size: NA; D gene: NA; CDR3 DNA: TGTGCCAGCAGTGAAGAATGGCCAGGTACGAACACCGGGGAGCTGTTTTTT; CDR3 protein: CASSEEWPGTNTGELFF
V gene: TRBV30; J gene: TRBJ2-1; clone size: NA; D gene: TRBD2; CDR3 DNA: TGTGCCTGGAGTGTCCGCCTGGGGCGGGAGGGCAACTATGAGCAGTTCTTC; CDR3 protein: CAWSVRLGREGNYEQFF
V gene: TRBV19; J gene: TRBJ1-5; clone size: NA; D gene: NA; CDR3 DNA: TGTGCCAGTACCCCAGGTCGGGGTTTAGGCAATCAGCCCCAGCATTTT; CDR3 protein: CASTPGRGLGNQPQHF
V gene: TRBV19; J gene: TRBJ1-6; clone size: NA; D gene: NA; CDR3 DNA: TGTGCCAGTAGTATTGCGGTTTTGAATTCACCCCTCCACTTT; CDR3 protein: CASSIAVLNSPLHF
V gene: TRBV29-1; J gene: TRBJ1-1; clone size: NA; D gene: NA; CDR3 DNA: TGCAGCGTTGAACTTCAGGGCAACACTGAAGCTTTCTTT; CDR3 protein: CSVELQGNTEAFF
V gene: TRBV7-6; J gene: TRBJ2-1; clone size: NA; D gene: TRBD1; CDR3 DNA: TGTGCCAGCAGCCGGGCGACAGGGAAGGACAATGAGCAGTTCTTC; CDR3 protein: CASSRATGKDNEQFF
V gene: TRBV6-5; J gene: TRBJ1-2; clone size: few; D gene: NA; CDR3 DNA: TGTGCCAGCAGTAGGGGGGGTAACTATGGCTACACCTTC; CDR3 protein: CASSRGGNYGYTF
V gene: TRBV12-3/TRBV12-4; J gene: TRBJ2-1; clone size: NA; D gene: NA; CDR3 DNA: TGTGCCAGCAGTTTGGGGGAGGAGCAGTTCTTC; CDR3 protein: CASSLGEEQFF
V gene: TRBV10-3; J gene: TRBJ1-5; clone size: few; D gene: TRBD1; CDR3 DNA: TGTGCCATCAGGGGACAGGGAGATCAGCCCCAGCATTTT; CDR3 protein: CAIRGQGDQPQHF
V gene: TRBV15; J gene: TRBJ2-7; clone size: NA; D gene: TRBD1; CDR3 DNA: TGTGCCACCAGCAAGGGCAGGGGGCTCGCCTACGAGCAGTACTTC; CDR3 protein: CATSKGRGLAYEQYF
V gene: TRBV11-2; J gene: TRBJ2-7; clone size: NA; D gene: NA; CDR3 DNA: TGTGCCAGCAGCTCCCCAGGGGGGTACTCCTACGAGCAGTACTTC; CDR3 protein: CASSSPGGYSYEQYF
V gene: TRBV12-3/TRBV12-4; J gene: TRBJ2-2; clone size: once; D gene: NA; CDR3 DNA: TGTGCCAGCAGTTTCGCCGGGGAGCTGTTTTTT; CDR3 protein: CASSFAGELFF
V gene: TRBV10-3; J gene: TRBJ2-3; clone size: NA; D gene: TRBD1; CDR3 DNA: TGTGCCATCAGTGGTACAGGGGGCACAGATACGCAGTATTTT; CDR3 protein: CAISGTGGTDTQYF
V gene: TRBV7-8; J gene: TRBJ1-1; clone size: few; D gene: NA; CDR3 DNA: TGTGCCAGCAGCTTAGAGGCTCCCCAGAGAGCTTTCTTT; CDR3 protein: CASSLEAPQRAFF
V gene: TRBV11-3; J gene: TRBJ2-2; clone size: NA; D gene: NA; CDR3 DNA: TGTGCCAGCAGCTACGGGGCCGGGGAGCTGTTTTTT; CDR3 protein: CASSYGAGELFF
V gene: TRBV3-1/TRBV3-2; J gene: TRBJ2-1; clone size: once; D gene: NA; CDR3 DNA: TGTGCCAGCAGCTCTAGGGGGAGACAAATTTACAATGAGCAGTTCTTC; CDR3 protein: CASSSRGRQIYNEQFF
V gene: TRBV30; J gene: TRBJ1-6; clone size: NA; D gene: NA; CDR3 DNA: TGTGCCTGGAGGAAGACTAGCTCCTATAATTCACCCCTCCACTTT; CDR3 protein: CAWRKTSSYNSPLHF
V gene: TRBV7-8; J gene: TRBJ1-6; clone size: NA; D gene: NA; CDR3 DNA: TGTGCCAGCAAAAATGGGTATAATTCACCCCTCCACTTT; CDR3 protein: CASKNGYNSPLHF
V gene: TRBV12-3/TRBV12-4; J gene: TRBJ1-2; clone size: once; D gene: NA; CDR3 DNA: TGTGCCACCCTGGCGGGGGGCAACTATGGCTACACCTTC; CDR3 protein: CATLAGGNYGYTF
V gene: TRBV11-3; J gene: TRBJ1-6; clone size: once; D gene: NA; CDR3 DNA: TGTGCCAGCAGCTTAGTTGTGGGGCCCCGGGGGGCGTCCTATAATTCACCCCTCCACTTT; CDR3 protein: CASSLVVGPRGASYNSPLHF
V gene: TRBV6-2/TRBV6-3; J gene: TRBJ2-1; clone size: NA; D gene: TRBD1; CDR3 DNA: TGTGCCAGCAGTTTACAGGGGGCCCGGAGCTCCTACAATGAGCAGTTCTTC; CDR3 protein: CASSLQGARSSYNEQFF
V gene: TRBV4-2; J gene: TRBJ2-1; clone size: NA; D gene: NA; CDR3 DNA: TGTGCCAGCAGCCAAGGGGAAGGCGTCCTGATACTGCATGAGCAGTTCTTC; CDR3 protein: CASSQGEGVLILHEQFF
V gene: TRBV11-2; J gene: TRBJ1-5; clone size: NA; D gene: NA; CDR3 DNA: TGTGCCAGCAGCCTCGACAGTTATAGCAATCAGCCCCAGCATTTT; CDR3 protein: CASSLDSYSNQPQHF
V gene: TRBV3-1/TRBV3-2; J gene: TRBJ1-3; clone size: NA; D gene: TRBD1; CDR3 DNA: TGTGCCAGCAGCTGGGACAGCTCTGGAAACACCATATATTTT; CDR3 protein: CASSWDSSGNTIYF
V gene: TRBV5-6; J gene: TRBJ1-1; clone size: NA; D gene: NA; CDR3 DNA: TGTGCCAGCAGCTTGGCAGGAGGGGATGAAGCTTTCTTT; CDR3 protein: CASSLAGGDEAFF